This is a list of T cell receptor beta chains from one sample in a study of Ad26.COV2.S vaccination and SARS-CoV-2 variants. The method was immunoSEQ multiplex PCR; TCRdb's version includes in-frame clones alone and lacks a portion of them. Counted here are about 480,000 clones, around 85% occurring once; the ten biggest clones make up roughly 13%. Sequencing used peripheral blood, obtained in a trial of Ad26.COV2.S vaccine versus placebo. The receptor source for this set is a person aged 18 to 65 who received the Ad26.COV2.S COVID-19 vaccine or a placebo. The CDR3 runs from the conserved cysteine through the conserved F or W. Each record gives: J gene, V gene, CDR3 protein.

J: TRBJ2-2; V: TRBV4-3; CDR3: CASSGGHVNTGELFF
J: TRBJ2-2; V: TRBV9; CDR3: CASSLGLFANTGELFF
J: TRBJ1-3; V: TRBV27; CDR3: CASMSSSGNTIYF
J: TRBJ2-7; V: TRBV6-2/TRBV6-3; CDR3: CASRPPGGHEQYF
J: TRBJ1-1; V: TRBV29-1; CDR3: CSVEGSPNAFF
J: TRBJ2-6; V: TRBV4-1; CDR3: CASSQEGSGANVLTF
J: TRBJ2-1; V: TRBV5-1; CDR3: CASSRLAGGLEQFF
J: TRBJ2-1; V: TRBV6-5; CDR3: CASSYRTSGSQFF
J: TRBJ2-1; V: TRBV29-1; CDR3: CSVELGTVLF
J: TRBJ1-1; V: TRBV12-5; CDR3: CASGLVVPTVLNTEAFF
J: TRBJ2-7; V: TRBV7-2; CDR3: CASSLPGYEQYF
J: TRBJ1-6; V: TRBV28; CDR3: CASRPDSSSYNSPLHF
J: TRBJ2-1; V: TRBV4-2; CDR3: CASSQVAGLRTYNEQFF
J: TRBJ2-1; V: TRBV5-4; CDR3: CASSLALDKDNEQFF